This record concerns one T cell receptor (beta chain) sequence. Its antigen is not identified. The sample belongs to a study of T cell responses to AZD1222 COVID-19 vaccine. Study-wide findings and caveats: Spike as a whole was targeted by vaccine-associated CD4 TCRs, dominant at 160-218 and 743-854.

Trimming left V 6 bases short and J 2 bases short, with 13 bases between. This CDR3 region has 14 residues. The germline CDR1 and CDR2 sequences are MNHEY and SVGEGT. Clones were sequenced by immunoSEQ multiplex PCR, and TCRdb holds only the in-frame ones, with some missing. This table has some 130,000 clones, 90% appearing once. This clonotype was obtained from an adult in good health. The sample consisted of peripheral blood, taken on day 0 of AZD1222 vaccination. The J gene is TRBJ2-5, the V gene TRBV6-2 or TRBV6-3; D may be TRBD2 (6 bases). CDR3 sequence reads: CASSAAAGQETQYF. The CDR3 DNA sequence: TGTGCCAGCAGCGCCGCAGCGGGTCAAGAGACCCAGTACTTC.